The present T cell receptor beta chain was sequenced within a study of T cells expressing NK-cell markers. Background on the study: Sorted CD3+CD56-NKG2C+, CD3+CD56+NKG2C+ and CD3+CD56+NKG2C- T cells supplied the TCR beta repertoires.

There are 12 residues in the CDR3. CDR1 is SQVTM, CDR2 ANQGSEA, per germline. Synthesis of TCR beta cDNA relied on 5'RACE template switching carrying UMIs. TCRdb reprocessed the 5' RACE reads; each CDR3 protein has one entry and no DNA is given. The table for this sample gives about 460,000 distinct CDR3 sequences. The receptor was derived from a woman between 50 and 59 years old in good health. The chain carries TRBV29-1 and TRBJ2-1; TCRdb's assignment of TRBD2 cannot be checked, as there is no DNA. The source material was blood T cells: a sorted CD56 or NKG2C T cell subset, CD4+ or CD8+ T cells, or bulk PBMC T cells (not recorded which). The chain's CDR3 is CSVDRDYGEQFF.